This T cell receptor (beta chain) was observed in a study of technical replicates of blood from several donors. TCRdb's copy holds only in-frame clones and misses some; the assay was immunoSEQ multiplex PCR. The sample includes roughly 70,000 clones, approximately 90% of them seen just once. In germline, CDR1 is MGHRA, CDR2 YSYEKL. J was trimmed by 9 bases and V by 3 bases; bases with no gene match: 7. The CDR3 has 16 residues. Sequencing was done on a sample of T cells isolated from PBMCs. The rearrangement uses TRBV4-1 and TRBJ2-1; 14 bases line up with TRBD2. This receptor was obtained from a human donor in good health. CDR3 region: CASSHVGTSGSGEQFF. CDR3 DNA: TGCGCCAGCAGCCACGTTGGGACTAGCGGGAGCGGTGAGCAGTTCTTC.